The source of this TCR beta chain is a study of CD8 T cells in Susac syndrome. As for this clonotype: Its antigen is not known.

Study-level findings and limits: As the study acknowledged, the number of individuals in its TCR sequencing and HLA analysis was relatively small.

Random hexamers primed reverse transcription of about 0.45 to 1 ug RNA. The CDR3 of TCR beta was amplified by immunoSEQ multiplex PCR across 54 Vbeta and 13 Jbeta. TCRdb recomputed calls from the immunoSEQ multiplex PCR reads with MiXCR, one row per CDR3 protein. This table has around 170,000 distinct CDR3 sequences, around 95% appearing once. The CDR3 contains 14 residues. From germline, CDR1 is SGHRS and CDR2 YFSETQ. The J segment lost 8 bases and the V segment lost 5 bases, leaving 6 bases of the junction unmatched. Patients with Susac syndrome met the recently defined diagnostic criteria for definite or probable disease. In contrast to the negatively isolated CD8+ and CD4+ T cells, TEMRA cells were FACS-enriched.

The TCR comes from a human donor with Susac syndrome. Source material: CD8+ T cells from PBMCs. The chain is built from TRBV5-1 and TRBJ1-4; 10 positions match TRBD1. The CDR3 reads CASRWGDRGEKLFF. Written as DNA, the CDR3 is TGCGCCAGCAGATGGGGGGACAGGGGCGAAAAACTGTTTTTT.